Following are 23 T cell receptor beta chains from one sample sequenced in a study of blood T cells in healthy people across ages (dated by TCRdb to between 2014 and 2017). Receptors were amplified or captured by 5' RACE. A second PCR of roughly 7 to 12 cycles was performed with a sample-barcoded 5' primer and a J-beta primer mix. In-frame beta chains were kept once TCRdb had trimmed the public reads at Q25 with fastp and called clones with MiXCR. CDR3 protein duplicates are merged, each entry listing the most common genes and DNA. The sample yields approximately 1,700,000 distinct CDR3 sequences; about 39% were counted once. The ten top clones hold under 25% of the sample. Sequenced sample: blood. These receptors came from a human donor in good health.

The chain recombines TRBV20-1 with TRBJ2-1; D gene ambiguous. This CDR3 comprises 14 residues. Germline-derived CDR1 and CDR2 are DFQATT and SNEGSKA (reference sequence). Trimming took 1 base from V and 5 from J, leaving 12 bases between them. The CDR3 protein is CSARVQGLNNEQFF. The CDR3 DNA reads TGCAGTGCTAGAGTTCAAGGCCTCAACAATGAGCAGTTCTTC.

This chain joins TRBV20-1 and TRBJ2-4, with 8 bases fitting TRBD1. The last part of the DNA fits TRBJ2-7 better; the J call may be wrong. CDR1 and CDR2 (germline): DFQATT, SNEGSKA (reference sequence). The CDR3 covers 13 residues. The CDR3 spells CSLLRTGSYEQYF. The CDR3 bases are TGCAGTCTCCTCCGGACAGGGTCCTACGAGCAGTACTTC.

The chain couples TRBV19 to TRBJ1-6; TRBD1 might be the D (6 bases). Germline CDR1 LNHDA, CDR2 SQIVND (reference sequence). This CDR3 spans 14 amino acids. The germline V and J ends were trimmed by 10 bases and 9 bases, with 19 bases remaining between them. The CDR3 DNA reads as TGTGCCACGCGATTTGGAGTCAGGGGTTCACCCCTCCACTTT. It is translated as CATRFGVRGSPLHF.

This clonotype was observed once. The rearrangement links TRBV29-1 to TRBJ2-7, with D possibly TRBD1 on 5 matching bases. Trimming shortened V by 7 bases and J by 2 bases, and 9 bases separated the two germline ends. This CDR3 is built from 11 residues. Germline V CDR1 and CDR2: SQVTM, ANQGSEA. The CDR3 reads CSAQDTYEQYF. The CDR3 DNA is TGCAGCGCACAGGATACCTACGAGCAGTACTTC.

The chain links TRBV4-3 to TRBJ2-4; D is ambiguous. This CDR3 region has 13 residues. Germline-derived CDR1 and CDR2 are LGHNA and YSLEER. V dropped 0 bases and J dropped 5 bases, with 5 bases sitting between them. CDR3 in DNA: TGCGCCAGCAGCCAAGATCCCCAAAACATTCAGTACTTC. This translates into CASSQDPQNIQYF.

The chain employs TRBV20-1 and TRBJ1-2; tentative D call: TRBD1 (5 bases). The CDR3 is 14 residues long. CDR1 and CDR2 from the germline V gene are DFQATT and SNEGSKA (reference sequence). This CDR3 is CSAATTGTAEGYTF. The CDR3 DNA reads TGCAGCGCTGCAACCACCGGGACTGCGGAGGGCTACACCTTC.

The rearrangement joins TRBV25-1 to TRBJ1-2; D unclear. The CDR3 spans 13 residues. V was clipped by 5 bases and J by 4 bases, with 11 bases between them. Germline V gene lookup returns CDR1 MGHDK and CDR2 SYGVNS. The CDR3 is CASSQGEPYGYTF. The DNA for the CDR3 is TGTGCCAGCAGTCAAGGAGAACCCTATGGCTACACCTTC.

The rearrangement links TRBV6-6 to TRBJ2-7; possible D gene TRBD1, 6 bases. V was trimmed by 2 bases and J by 3 bases, leaving 17 bases between them. Germline CDR1 MNHNY, CDR2 SVGAGI (reference sequence). The CDR3 is 16 residues long. DNA for the CDR3: TGTGCCAGCAGTTACCTTGGACAGACATCCAACTACGAGCAGTACTTC. Translating gives CASSYLGQTSNYEQYF.

A remark on this clonotype: An end of the junction differs from the germline gene, which may be a read error. The chain couples TRBV20-1 to TRBJ1-4; a possible D gene is TRBD1 (5 bases). This CDR3 region has 18 residues. CDR1 is DFQATT, CDR2 SNEGSKA, per germline (reference sequence). In DNA form, the CDR3 reads TGCAGTGCTCTAGATTTCCGGTGGGGGAGATCAACTAGTGAAAAACTGTTTTTT. Translating gives CSALDFRWGRSTSEKLFF.

The rearrangement uses TRBV28 and TRBJ2-1; 8 bases fit TRBD1. The V gene end was trimmed by 6 bases and the J gene end by 5 bases; junction bases not matched to a gene: 12. CDR1 is MDHEN and CDR2 is SYDVKM in the germline V gene. This CDR3 region has 16 residues. The DNA for the CDR3 is TGTGCCAGCAGACTCCTCCCCGGACAGGGACACAATGAGCAGTTCTTC. This encodes CASRLLPGQGHNEQFF.

This chain uses TRBV20-1 with TRBJ1-4; 9 bases line up with TRBD1. With V trimmed by 5 bases and J by 16 bases, 14 bases remained unmatched. Germline-derived CDR1 and CDR2 are DFQATT and SNEGSKA (reference sequence). The CDR3 is 13 residues long. CDR3 protein: CSAFTGGERRGFF. CDR3 sequence (DNA): TGCAGTGCTTTTACAGGGGGCGAGCGACGCGGGTTTTTT.

This clonotype was recorded many times. This rearrangement joins TRBV29-1 to TRBJ1-4; D is uncertain. The CDR3 covers 13 residues. Germline V gene sequence: CDR1 SQVTM, CDR2 ANQGSEA. Deletions cut 7 bases from V and 5 bases from J, with 14 bases between. Here the CDR3 reads CSAQSDQNEKLFF. The CDR3 nucleotides read TGCAGCGCCCAGTCGGATCAGAATGAAAAACTGTTTTTT.

This clonotype occurred a few times. The J gene is TRBJ1-2, the V gene TRBV12-3 or TRBV12-4; D ambiguous. The CDR3 is made up of 15 amino acids. V shed 6 bases and J shed 2 bases, with 16 bases lying between them. The CDR3 coding sequence is TGTGCCAGCAGCCCCCGACCATTTGGGAACTATGGCTACACCTTC. Its protein is CASSPRPFGNYGYTF.

The V and J genes are TRBV7-2 and TRBJ2-5; 9 nucleotides agree with TRBD2. The CDR3 has 14 amino acids. Germline V gene lookup returns CDR1 SGHTA and CDR2 FQGNSA. V was pared by 4 bases and J by 3 bases, with 3 bases of the junction left unmatched. DNA for the CDR3: TGTGCCAGCAGCTGCCAGCGGGGGGAAGAGACCCAGTACTTC. Translated: CASSCQRGEETQYF. Drawing the rest from reference TRBV7-2 and TRBJ2-5, the complete variable domain is GAGVSQSPSNKVTEKGKDVELRCDPISGHTALYWYRQSLGQGLEFLIYFQGNSAPDKSGLPSDRFSAERTGGSVSTLTIQRTQQEDSAVYLCASSCQRGEETQYFGPGTRLLVL.

This rearrangement joins TRBV20-1 to TRBJ2-5, with 9 bases identical to TRBD2. This CDR3 region has 13 residues. V shed 6 bases and J 3 bases; nucleotides not matched to a gene: 5. Per germline, CDR1 DFQATT and CDR2 SNEGSKA (reference sequence). The CDR3 coding sequence is TGCAGTGCCGCAGCGGGGGGTAAAGAGACCCAGTACTTC. The encoded protein is CSAAAGGKETQYF.

This clonotype was picked up a small number of times. The V and J genes are TRBV4-1 and TRBJ2-1; 7 bases align to TRBD1. Germline V gene lookup returns CDR1 MGHRA and CDR2 YSYEKL. This CDR3 is built from 16 residues. V lost 3 bases and J lost 15; bases outside the gene matches: 20. The DNA for the CDR3 is TGCGCCAGCAGCCAGCAACACCACCCAGGGGGTACAATAGGGTTCTTC. It yields the protein CASSQQHHPGGTIGFF.

CDR3 residues: CANSRDRAWETQYF. In DNA form, the CDR3 reads TGCGCCAATAGCCGGGACAGGGCGTGGGAGACCCAGTACTTC. The rearrangement joins TRBV5-1 to TRBJ2-5; 9 nucleotides agree with TRBD1. Germline V gene data show CDR1 as SGHRS and CDR2 as YFSETQ. V lost 9 bases, J lost 5 bases, and 11 bases stayed unmatched. This CDR3 is 14 amino acids long.

The DNA for the CDR3 is TGTGCCAGCAGTACGGGACTAACAGATACGCAGTATTTT. Amino acids: CASSTGLTDTQYF. The rearrangement joins TRBV2 to TRBJ2-3; 7 bases align to TRBD2. The CDR3 runs to 13 residues. The J segment lost 3 bases and the V segment lost 5 bases, leaving 2 bases of the junction unmatched. Germline CDR1 SNHLY, CDR2 FYNNEI.

This chain connects TRBV28 to TRBJ1-2; D remains ambiguous. This CDR3 is 15 amino acids long. Germline-derived CDR1 and CDR2 are MDHEN and SYDVKM. V dropped 7 bases and J dropped 2 bases, with 17 bases sitting between them. The CDR3 here is CASTSREVGNYGYTF. The CDR3 DNA is TGTGCCAGCACCTCCCGCGAGGTTGGCAACTATGGCTACACCTTC.

This clonotype was counted a few times. Relative to the germline gene, one junction end is altered; a read error may explain this. The V and J genes are TRBV5-1 and TRBJ2-5; D perhaps matches TRBD1 (6 bases). Looked up from germline, CDR1 is SGHRS and CDR2 is YFSETQ. The CDR3 sequence is 14 residues long. CDR3 in amino acids: CASSLGDTQQTQYF. CDR3 in DNA: TGCGCCAGCAGCTTGGGGGACACCCAACAGACCCAGTACTTC.

The J gene is TRBJ2-7, the V gene TRBV29-1, with D perhaps TRBD1 (5 bases). Trimming removed 7 bases from V and 1 base from J, with 14 bases in between. There are 13 residues in the CDR3. Germline V gene sequence: CDR1 SQVTM, CDR2 ANQGSEA. The CDR3 nucleotides are TGCAGCGGTAAGGACACCCTTTCCTACGAGCAGTACTTC. It is translated as CSGKDTLSYEQYF.

The chain has TRBV20-1 and TRBJ2-3; TRBD2 aligns across 10 bases. V was clipped by 1 base and J by 0 bases; unmatched bases: 10. The CDR3 totals 18 residues. Germline V CDR1 and CDR2: DFQATT, SNEGSKA (reference sequence). CDR3: CSARANPGLAASTDTQYF. The CDR3 DNA is TGCAGTGCTAGAGCAAACCCCGGACTAGCGGCGAGCACAGATACGCAGTATTTT.

The rearrangement links TRBV29-1 to TRBJ2-2; 14 bases fit TRBD2. Germline values: CDR1 SQVTM, CDR2 ANQGSEA. This CDR3 has 16 amino acids. V dropped 7 bases and J dropped 1; count of bases not matched to a gene: 5. The CDR3 spells CSGVGTSGGNTGELFF. DNA of the CDR3: TGCAGCGGAGTCGGGACTAGCGGGGGGAACACCGGGGAGCTGTTTTTT.